This T cell receptor beta chain was sequenced during a study of shared clonotypes between healthy human individuals. This clone was found once. Profiled with immunoSEQ multiplex PCR; TCRdb holds only in-frame clones, not every one. This table has about 480,000 clones, 75% to 85% appearing once. Trimming removed 9 bases from V and 1 base from J, with 13 bases in between. Germline CDR1 and CDR2: MNHEY and SMNVEV (reference sequence). The CDR3 is made up of 13 amino acids. Sequencing was done on a sample of PBMCs. The V and J genes are TRBV27 and TRBJ2-7; D is possibly TRBD1 (7 bases). This clonotype was obtained from a woman aged 40 to 50 in good health. Some clones in this sample may be carry-over from other donors' samples. The CDR3 is CARPAGQSYEQYF. The CDR3 DNA follows: TGTGCCAGACCTGCGGGACAGTCCTACGAGCAGTACTTC.